This T cell receptor beta chain was identified during a study of blood T cell repertoires in COVID-19. Study summary: In each case, the material was cDNA or gDNA derived from T cells, B-cell-depleted T cells, or PBMCs.

This CDR3 spans 15 amino acids. Looked up from germline, CDR1 is KGHDR and CDR2 is SFDVKD. The V end was cut by 4 bases, the J end by 7 bases, with 16 bases between. The method was immunoSEQ multiplex PCR; TCRdb's version includes in-frame clones alone and lacks a portion of them. Here the sample spans roughly 40,000 clones, around 85% being singletons. The sequenced sample consisted of peripheral blood. This sequence joins TRBV24-1 and TRBJ2-1; a weak D match, TRBD2 (6 bases). The clonotype comes from a man in his forties with active COVID-19. This chain's CDR3 is CATSERGRYVNEQFF. DNA of the CDR3: TGTGCCACCAGTGAGCGGGGCCGTTACGTTAATGAGCAGTTCTTC.